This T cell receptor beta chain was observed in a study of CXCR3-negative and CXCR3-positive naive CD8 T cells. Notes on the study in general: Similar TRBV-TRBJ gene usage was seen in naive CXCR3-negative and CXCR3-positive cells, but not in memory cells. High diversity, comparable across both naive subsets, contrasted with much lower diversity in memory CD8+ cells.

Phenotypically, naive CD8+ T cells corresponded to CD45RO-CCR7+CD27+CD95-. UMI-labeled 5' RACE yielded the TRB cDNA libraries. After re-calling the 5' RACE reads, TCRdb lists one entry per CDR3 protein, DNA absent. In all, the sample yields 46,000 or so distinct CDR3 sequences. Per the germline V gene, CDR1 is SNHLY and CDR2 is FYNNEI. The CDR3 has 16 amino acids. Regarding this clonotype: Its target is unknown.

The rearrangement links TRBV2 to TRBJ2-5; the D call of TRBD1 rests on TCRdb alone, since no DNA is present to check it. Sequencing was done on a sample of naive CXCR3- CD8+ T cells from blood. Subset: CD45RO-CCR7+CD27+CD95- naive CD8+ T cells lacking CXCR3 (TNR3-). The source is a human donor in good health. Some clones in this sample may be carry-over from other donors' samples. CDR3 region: CASSASPPGAGETQYF.